This record looks at one T cell receptor (beta chain) sequence and its context. V gave up 7 bases and J gave up 4 bases, with 16 bases separating them. Germline lookup yields CDR1 MNHEY and CDR2 SMNVEV (reference sequence). The CDR3 totals 14 residues. A second PCR, run for about 6 to 11 cycles, used a sample-barcoded 5' primer plus a J-beta primer mix. MiXCR was run by TCRdb on the 5' RACE reads, yielding one entry per CDR3 protein. Here the sample spans about 1 million distinct CDR3 sequences, 40% to 50% being singletons. This entry comes from a study of blood T cells in healthy people across ages. Source material: blood. This receptor was taken from a woman between 55 and 75 years old in good health. The chain employs TRBV27 and TRBJ1-1, with D hard to call. CDR3: CASTSDLPGTEAFF. The CDR3 DNA is TGTGCCAGCACCTCGGACCTTCCGGGCACTGAAGCTTTCTTT.